A single sample is the source of the 12 T cell receptor beta chains below, sequenced in a study of cytotoxic CD8 clonotypes in ibrutinib-treated CLL. Method: immunoSEQ multiplex PCR; TCRdb's copy keeps in-frame clones and lacks some. The table includes approximately 24,000 clones, less than 80% detected once. This specimen consisted of PBMCs, obtained before ibrutinib treatment. The source is a human donor with chronic lymphocytic leukemia.

The V gene is TRBV30, the J gene TRBJ1-2; D remains ambiguous. The length of the CDR3 is 12 residues. V was shortened by 3 bases and J by 6 bases, with 11 bases between the two germline ends. Germline V CDR1 and CDR2: GTSNPN, SVGIG (reference sequence). The CDR3 coding sequence is TGTGCCTGGAGCCAAGGGAGGAATGGCTACACCTTC. Translating gives CAWSQGRNGYTF.

The chain carries TRBV10-3 and TRBJ1-3; no clear D. Trimming pared 10 bases from V and 4 bases from J, leaving 8 bases between. The CDR3 is 11 amino acids. Germline loops: CDR1 ENHRY, CDR2 SYGVKD. The CDR3 region has the DNA TGTGCCACCTTCTGGGGAAACACCATATATTTT. Encoded protein: CATFWGNTIYF.

The V call is TRBV5-6, the J call TRBJ2-5; D perhaps matches TRBD2 (7 bases). Trimming removed 6 bases from V and 3 bases from J, with 21 bases in between. CDR1 and CDR2 from the germline V gene are SGHDT and YYEEEE. CDR3 length: 16 residues. The CDR3 loop is CASTIGGGVGKETQYF. The CDR3 DNA sequence: TGTGCCAGCACAATAGGGGGGGGAGTCGGTAAAGAGACCCAGTACTTC.

The chain recombines TRBV19 with TRBJ2-7; 9 bases fit TRBD2. CDR1 and CDR2 from the germline V gene are LNHDA and SQIVND (reference sequence). The V segment lost 4 bases and the J segment 5 bases; nucleotides outside the gene matches: 9. CDR3 length equals 15 residues. DNA for the CDR3: TGTGCCAGTAGTAGGCTAGCGGGACCTGGGGACGAGCAGTACTTC. Its translation is CASSRLAGPGDEQYF.

The rearrangement uses TRBV19 and TRBJ1-4; TRBD1 agrees at 8 bases. CDR3 length equals 15 residues. The junction had 7 bases not matched to a gene; V was cut back by 4 bases and J by 6 bases. Germline V CDR1 and CDR2: LNHDA, SQIVND (reference sequence). CDR3 protein: CASSKRTGLYEKLFF. The CDR3 bases are TGTGCCAGTAGTAAACGGACAGGGTTATATGAAAAACTGTTTTTT. Full variable domain (rest looked up from reference TRBV19 and TRBJ1-4): DGGITQSPKYLFRKEGQNVTLSCEQNLNHDAMYWYRQDPGQGLRLIYYSQIVNDFQKGDIAEGYSVSREKKESFPLTVTSAQKNPTAFYLCASSKRTGLYEKLFFGSGTQLSVL.

J is TRBJ2-1 and V is TRBV5-6; no clear D. Looked up from germline, CDR1 is SGHDT and CDR2 is YYEEEE. CDR3 length: 14 amino acids. Between the trimmed V and J ends, which lost 1 base and 0 bases, there was a span of 5 bases. CDR3 sequence (DNA): TGTGCCAGCAGCTTGTTTCGCTCCTACAATGAGCAGTTCTTC. This encodes CASSLFRSYNEQFF.

The V call is TRBV6-1, the J call TRBJ2-3; D may be TRBD1 (5 bases). V lost 7 bases to trimming and J lost 0 bases, with 8 bases between them. The CDR3 extends over 13 amino acids. The V gene's germline CDR1 is MNHNS and CDR2 SASEGT. This CDR3 reads CASMQGSTDTQYF. Here the CDR3 DNA reads TGTGCCAGCATGCAGGGTAGCACAGATACGCAGTATTTT.

The chain uses TRBV25-1 and TRBJ1-1, with D hard to call. CDR1 MGHDK and CDR2 SYGVNS come from the germline V gene. Trimming removed 6 bases at V and 3 bases at J, with 8 bases between. The length of the CDR3 is 12 residues. CDR3 in DNA: TGTGCCAGCAGACAAGCCCACACTGAAGCTTTCTTT. Its protein is CASRQAHTEAFF.

The gene calls are TRBV19 and TRBJ2-7; D remains unclear. Trimming removed 3 bases from V and 6 bases from J, with 15 bases in between. From germline, CDR1 is LNHDA and CDR2 SQIVND (reference sequence). This CDR3 contains 14 residues. The CDR3 bases are TGTGCCAGTAGTATCAATTCCCAAGTCTCCGAGCAGTACTTC. Its translation is CASSINSQVSEQYF. The whole variable domain, remainder taken from reference TRBV19 and TRBJ2-7, is DGGITQSPKYLFRKEGQNVTLSCEQNLNHDAMYWYRQDPGQGLRLIYYSQIVNDFQKGDIAEGYSVSREKKESFPLTVTSAQKNPTAFYLCASSINSQVSEQYFGPGTRLTVT.

The rearrangement uses TRBV5-1 and TRBJ1-2; 8 bases line up with TRBD1. Unmatched junction bases numbered 5, after V lost 3 bases and J lost 1 base. This CDR3 is built from 15 residues. Germline assignment: CDR1 SGHRS and CDR2 YFSETQ. In nucleotides, the CDR3 is TGCGCCAGCAGCTCGAAGGGACAGGATAACTATGGCTACACCTTC. It is translated as CASSSKGQDNYGYTF.

This clone was detected only a few times. The gene calls are TRBV28 and TRBJ1-2; D is unclear. The V end was cut by 6 bases, the J end by 2 bases, with 13 bases between. The CDR3 has 14 amino acids. The germline CDR1 and CDR2 sequences are MDHEN and SYDVKM. CDR3: CASREEGTNYGYTF. The CDR3 DNA sequence: TGTGCCAGCAGGGAAGAGGGCACCAACTATGGCTACACCTTC.

J is TRBJ2-1 and V is TRBV4-1, with D maybe TRBD1 (6 bases). CDR3 size: 13 residues. Trimming removed 3 bases from V and 10 bases from J, with 13 bases in between. Germline V gene sequence: CDR1 MGHRA, CDR2 YSYEKL. CDR3 coding DNA: TGCGCCAGCAGCCACCTACAGGGTAGAGAGCAGTTCTTC. This sequence encodes CASSHLQGREQFF.